This entry lists 12 T cell receptor beta chains sequenced from one sample in a study of blood T cells in healthy people across ages. The second PCR ran about 6 to 12 cycles with a sample-barcoded 5' primer and J-beta primers. Using its own MiXCR run on the 5' RACE reads, TCRdb lists one record per CDR3 protein. Of roughly 1.9 million distinct CDR3 sequences detected, approximately 40% appear once; the ten largest clones hold 20% to 25%. Sequencing was carried out using blood. Receptors originate from a human donor in good health.

This clonotype was recorded a few times. CDR3 bases: TGTGCCAGCCGGGTAGACAGAACGAACACTGAAGCTTTCTTT. Its translation is CASRVDRTNTEAFF. This rearrangement joins TRBV27 to TRBJ1-1; tentative D call: TRBD1 (5 bases). Between the trimmed V and J ends, which lost 8 bases and 1 base, there was a span of 14 bases. This CDR3 region has 14 residues. In germline, CDR1 is MNHEY, CDR2 SMNVEV (reference sequence).

This rearrangement joins TRBV7-2 to TRBJ1-1; a possible D gene is TRBD1 (5 bases). There are 12 residues in the CDR3. Germline V CDR1 and CDR2: SGHTA, FQGNSA. The V end lost 5 bases, the J end lost 10 bases, and 14 bases lay between the germline ends. The CDR3 DNA reads TGTGCCAGCAGCGACGACAGCCTGGGAGCTTTCTTT. Amino acids: CASSDDSLGAFF.

This clonotype was counted a few times. This chain uses TRBV12-3 or TRBV12-4 with TRBJ1-2; the D is unclear. Trimming left V 6 bases short and J 1 base short, with 15 bases between. The CDR3 is made up of 15 amino acids. The CDR3 coding sequence is TGTGCCAGCAGGCCCGCGACCGGCTTTAACTATGGCTACACCTTC. It yields the protein CASRPATGFNYGYTF.

The sample holds a few counts of this clonotype. J is TRBJ2-1 and V is TRBV27, with 7 bases identical to TRBD1. This CDR3 contains 14 residues. Trimming at V came to 5 bases and at J to 8 bases, leaving 9 bases not matched to a gene. Germline values: CDR1 MNHEY, CDR2 SMNVEV (reference sequence). The CDR3 here is CASSPPGQQDEQFF. The CDR3 nucleotides are TGTGCCAGCAGTCCCCCGGGACAGCAGGATGAGCAGTTCTTC.

In its sample, this clonotype was seen a few times. V gene TRBV29-1 combines with J gene TRBJ2-5; tentatively, D is TRBD1 or TRBD2 (5 bases each). This CDR3 contains 11 residues. The germline V and J ends were trimmed by 6 bases and 11 bases, with 16 bases remaining between them. Germline-derived CDR1 and CDR2 are SQVTM and ANQGSEA. In DNA, the CDR3 is TGCAGCGTCGTCGGCGAAGGGGAGCAGTACTTC. This codes for CSVVGEGEQYF.

The V gene is TRBV6-6, the J gene TRBJ1-5, with D possibly matching TRBD1 (6 bases). The CDR3 covers 14 residues. CDR1 MNHNY and CDR2 SVGAGI come from the germline V gene (reference sequence). Trimming stripped 3 bases from V and 5 bases from J, with 11 bases between. CDR3 bases: TGTGCCAGCAGTTATCGGGGGACATATCAGCCCCAGCATTTT. It translates to CASSYRGTYQPQHF.

About this clonotype itself: Because the CDR3 is missing its conserved closing phenylalanine or tryptophan, this is likely a read error. The chain employs TRBV28 and TRBJ1-1; TRBD1 matches 9 bases. The CDR3 extends over 16 amino acids. Germline CDR1 reads MDHEN; CDR2 reads SYDVKM. The V gene end was trimmed by 2 bases and the J gene end by 3 bases; junction bases not matched to a gene: 7. The CDR3 is CASSLDPDRGYTEAFV. CDR3 nucleotide sequence: TGTGCCAGCAGTTTAGACCCCGACAGGGGGTACACTGAAGCTTTCGTT.

Points on this clonotype: This may arise from a read error, as a much more abundant clone is one base away. V usage is TRBV7-3 and J usage is TRBJ2-7; possible D gene TRBD2, 6 bases. The V gene lost 8 bases and the J gene lost 2 bases, with 13 bases spanning the gap. Per germline, CDR1 SGHTA and CDR2 FQGTGA. The CDR3 is 13 amino acids. The CDR3 DNA sequence: TGTGCCAGCCGGGACTGGGGGGCCTACGAGCAGTACTTC. Residues: CASRDWGAYEQYF.

This rearrangement joins TRBV6-2 or TRBV6-3 to TRBJ1-5; possible D gene TRBD1, 6 bases. V was clipped by 5 bases and J by 2 bases, with 16 bases between them. CDR3 length: 16 amino acids. Looked up from germline, CDR1 is MNHEY and CDR2 is SVGEGT. As DNA, the CDR3 is TGTGCCAGCAGTGATCCAGGGGATTCGGGCAATCAGCCCCAGCATTTT. Its translation: CASSDPGDSGNQPQHF.

The chain joins TRBV20-1 to TRBJ1-2, with D possibly matching TRBD1 (6 bases). Trimming left V 0 bases short and J 3 bases short, with 17 bases between. This CDR3 is 16 amino acids long. Germline V gene lookup returns CDR1 DFQATT and CDR2 SNEGSKA (reference sequence). CDR3 region: CSARDRATGDHYGYTF. In DNA, the CDR3 is TGCAGTGCTAGAGATCGGGCGACAGGAGATCACTATGGCTACACCTTC.

The V and J genes are TRBV20-1 and TRBJ1-5, with D uncertain. The V end lost 3 bases, the J end lost 5 bases, and 11 bases lay between the germline ends. CDR3 size: 13 residues. Germline loops: CDR1 DFQATT, CDR2 SNEGSKA (reference sequence). The CDR3 loop is CSASAGGDQPQHF. The CDR3 DNA reads as TGCAGTGCTAGCGCGGGCGGGGATCAGCCCCAGCATTTT.

In its sample, this clonotype was seen once. The V and J genes are TRBV4-2 and TRBJ2-2, with D unresolved. Germline CDR1 is LGHNA and CDR2 is YNFKEQ. V shed 0 bases and J shed 6 bases, with 5 bases lying between them. This CDR3 contains 13 residues. CDR3 DNA: TGTGCCAGCAGCCAAGATTCATCCGGGGAGCTGTTTTTT. This codes for CASSQDSSGELFF.